These 9 T cell receptor beta chains came from one sample sequenced in a study of a mutant IDH1 vaccine in newly diagnosed glioma. Clones were read by immunoSEQ multiplex PCR, and TCRdb kept only the in-frame ones, dropping some. The sample records over 55,000 clones, around four fifths being singletons. Time point denoted: baseline, week 1 (first vaccination visit). Described treatment: pre-vaccination baseline after standard-of-care therapy. The sample here was peripheral blood mononuclear cells (PBMCs), taken from a glioma patient treated with radiotherapy, temozolomide or both. Receptors were obtained from a woman between 18 and 30 years old with glioma. Some clones in this sample may be carry-over from other donors' samples.

The genes are TRBV10-1 and TRBJ2-2; 9 nucleotides line up with TRBD1. CDR1 and CDR2 from the germline V gene are WNHNN and SYGVQD (reference sequence). After removal of 4 bases from V and 4 bases from J, the junction contained 7 bases not matched to a gene. The CDR3 contains 16 residues. CDR3 sequence: CASSVGQGFRTGELFF. CDR3 sequence (DNA): TGCGCCAGCAGTGTGGGACAGGGCTTTCGCACCGGGGAGCTGTTTTTT.

The chain is built from TRBV6-6 and TRBJ2-1; 8 bases are shared with TRBD1. The J segment lost 5 bases and the V segment lost 0 bases, leaving 6 bases of the junction unmatched. CDR1 and CDR2 (germline): MNHNY, SVGAGI (reference sequence). This CDR3 has 16 amino acids. CDR3 bases: TGTGCCAGCAGTTACTCCCAGGGGGCCGCCGACAATGAGCAGTTCTTC. Translated, it gives CASSYSQGAADNEQFF.

This clone is a singleton in its sample. The gene calls are TRBV6-6 and TRBJ1-1, with 10 nucleotides matching TRBD1. V lost 5 bases to trimming and J lost 11 bases; unmatched junction nucleotides: 17. Germline loops: CDR1 MNHNY, CDR2 SVGAGI (reference sequence). This CDR3 is built from 16 residues. The DNA for the CDR3 is TGTGCCAGCAGTGCCAATTCCGGGACAGGGGTCGGTGGGGCTTTCTTT. It translates to CASSANSGTGVGGAFF.

A few counts support this clone. V gene TRBV10-3 combines with J gene TRBJ2-7, with TRBD2 matching 11 bases. V was pared by 7 bases and J by 1 base, with 6 bases of the junction left unmatched. Germline-derived CDR1 and CDR2 are ENHRY and SYGVKD. The CDR3 sequence is 15 residues long. The CDR3 spells CAIKGTSGRSYEQYF. CDR3 in DNA: TGTGCCATCAAAGGGACTAGCGGACGATCCTACGAGCAGTACTTC.

The gene calls are TRBV30 and TRBJ1-2, with 12 nucleotides matching TRBD1. The CDR3 extends over 14 amino acids. Germline lookup yields CDR1 GTSNPN and CDR2 SVGIG (reference sequence). V lost 3 bases, J lost 7 bases, and 6 bases stayed unmatched. CDR3 DNA: TGTGCCTGGAGCTCGGGACAGGGGGCAGGTGGCTACACCTTC. Translating it yields CAWSSGQGAGGYTF. The entire variable domain, with the rest obtained from reference TRBV30 and TRBJ1-2, is as follows: SQTIHQWPATLVQPVGSPLSLECTVEGTSNPNLYWYRQAAGRGLQLLFYSVGIGQISSEVPQNLSASRPQDRQFILSSKKLLLSDSGFYLCAWSSGQGAGGYTFGSGTRLTVV.

J is TRBJ2-1 and V is TRBV9; 16 nucleotides align to TRBD2. The CDR3 loop spans 19 amino acids. Germline-derived CDR1 and CDR2 are SGDLS and YYNGEE. The ends lost 0 bases at V and 9 bases at J; junction bases unmatched: 12. For the CDR3, the DNA is TGTGCCAGCAGCGTAGCGTCCGGGACTAGCGGGAGGGTCCAGGGTGAGCAGTTCTTC. Its translation is CASSVASGTSGRVQGEQFF.

This rearrangement joins TRBV29-1 to TRBJ2-4; no definite D call. V was pared by 5 bases and J by 5 bases, with 7 bases between. Germline CDR1 and CDR2: SQVTM and ANQGSEA. The CDR3 runs to 11 residues. CDR3 sequence (DNA): TGCAGCGTTCCGGCCCAAAACATTCAGTACTTC. Translation: CSVPAQNIQYF.

The J gene is TRBJ1-3, the V gene TRBV14, with 10 bases identical to TRBD1. With 4 bases clipped from V and 4 bases from J, the junction kept 7 bases outside the gene matches. The CDR3 consists of 16 residues. Looked up from germline, CDR1 is SGHDN and CDR2 is FVKESK. The CDR3 DNA is TGTGCCAGCAGCCGACGACAGGGGGCTCGGGGAAACACCATATATTTT. Its translation: CASSRRQGARGNTIYF.

This chain connects TRBV14 to TRBJ2-1, with TRBD1 matching 8 bases. Germline loops: CDR1 SGHDN, CDR2 FVKESK. The CDR3 runs 13 residues. V shed 7 bases, J shed 8 bases, and the junction held 7 bases outside the gene matches. The CDR3: CASTRQGIHEQFF. Here the CDR3 DNA reads TGTGCCAGCACCAGACAGGGGATCCATGAGCAGTTCTTC.